The 20 T cell receptor beta chains given below trace back to one sample, sequenced in a study of blood T cell repertoires in COVID-19. Sequencing was performed with immunoSEQ multiplex PCR; in TCRdb, only in-frame clones are kept and a portion is missing. The sample has about 210,000 clones; approximately 85% are singletons. The specimen sequenced was peripheral blood. These receptors were collected from a woman in her seventies with COVID-19, enrolled during active disease.

This clone occurred a few times. V and J are TRBV5-4 and TRBJ2-5, with 8 nucleotides matching TRBD1. Germline assignment: CDR1 SGHNT and CDR2 YYREEE (reference sequence). Losses at the gene ends were 3 bases for V and 5 bases for J; bases not matched to a gene: 9. The CDR3 loop spans 15 amino acids. The CDR3 bases are TGTGCCAGCAGCTCCTCAGGGGGCCGGGGGGAGACCCAGTACTTC. This encodes CASSSSGGRGETQYF.

The V and J genes are TRBV7-2 and TRBJ2-3; D is perhaps TRBD2 (6 bases). CDR3 length: 15 residues. CDR1 and CDR2 from the germline V gene are SGHTA and FQGNSA. V lost 2 bases and J lost 1, with 10 bases in between. In DNA, the CDR3 is TGTGCCAGCAGCTTAAAGGCTAGCGGCACAGATACGCAGTATTTT. It translates to CASSLKASGTDTQYF.

This rearrangement joins TRBV28 to TRBJ1-5; 7 bases align to TRBD1. Trimming at V came to 3 bases and at J to 4 bases, leaving 6 bases not matched to a gene. This CDR3 spans 15 amino acids. Germline CDR1 is MDHEN and CDR2 is SYDVKM. Here the CDR3 reads CASSLGQSTNQPQHF. CDR3 bases: TGTGCCAGCAGTTTGGGACAGTCGACGAATCAGCCCCAGCATTTT.

The chain combines TRBV2 with TRBJ2-7; 8 bases agree with TRBD1. This CDR3 contains 11 residues. Germline CDR1 and CDR2: SNHLY and FYNNEI. The junction had 3 bases not matched to a gene; V was cut back by 7 bases and J by 7 bases. This CDR3 reads CASKTGEEQYF. The CDR3 DNA sequence: TGTGCCAGCAAGACAGGGGAAGAGCAGTACTTC.

The genes are TRBV6-1 and TRBJ1-2; the D is unclear. The ends were cut back, 4 bases at V and 5 bases at J, with 11 bases in the middle. The CDR3 has 13 amino acids. Germline lookup yields CDR1 MNHNS and CDR2 SASEGT. The CDR3 sequence is CASSGNGFYGYTF. The CDR3 nucleotides are TGTGCCAGCAGTGGCAACGGTTTTTATGGCTACACCTTC.

This clone was found once. V and J are TRBV18 and TRBJ2-7, with no clear D. The germline V gene has CDR1 KGHSH and CDR2 LQKENI. The CDR3 extends over 15 amino acids. Deletions cut 6 bases from V and 5 bases from J, with 20 bases between. CDR3 residues: CASSPVETSLHEQYF. CDR3 coding DNA: TGTGCCAGCTCCCCAGTTGAAACGAGCCTACACGAGCAGTACTTC. Full variable domain (rest looked up from reference TRBV18 and TRBJ2-7): NAGVMQNPRHLVRRRGQEARLRCSPMKGHSHVYWYRQLPEEGLKFMVYLQKENIIDESGMPKERFSAEFPKEGPSILRIQQVVRGDSAAYFCASSPVETSLHEQYFGPGTRLTVT.

The chain links TRBV6-5 to TRBJ1-2, with TRBD1 identical over 8 bases. The germline V gene encodes CDR1 MNHEY and CDR2 SVGAGI. J gave up 7 bases and V 7 bases, and 14 bases lay outside the gene matches. This CDR3 contains 15 residues. The CDR3 DNA reads TGTGCCAGCACCCCACTAGGACAGGGTCTTTTTGGCTACACCTTC. Amino acids: CASTPLGQGLFGYTF.

This chain connects TRBV18 to TRBJ2-7; D remains unclear. Germline CDR1 reads KGHSH; CDR2 reads LQKENI. The germline V and J ends were trimmed by 3 bases and 2 bases, with 17 bases remaining between them. This CDR3 spans 16 amino acids. CDR3 amino acids: CASSPLGPLHTYEQYF. The CDR3 DNA reads TGTGCCAGCTCACCCCTGGGCCCTCTCCATACCTACGAGCAGTACTTC.

DNA for the CDR3: TGTGCCAGCAGCCCTGCGCCTGAAAATGAAAAACTGTTTTTT. Its translation: CASSPAPENEKLFF. The chain couples TRBV5-6 to TRBJ1-4; D remains ambiguous. CDR3 length: 14 amino acids. Per the germline V gene, CDR1 is SGHDT and CDR2 is YYEEEE. V was trimmed by 4 bases and J by 5 bases, leaving 12 bases between them.

CDR3 sequence reads: CASSLGDRGFEKLFF. DNA for the CDR3: TGTGCCAGCAGCTTGGGTGACAGGGGGTTTGAAAAACTGTTTTTT. The chain carries TRBV5-6 and TRBJ1-4; 9 positions match TRBD1. This CDR3 comprises 15 residues. CDR1 and CDR2 (germline): SGHDT, YYEEEE. J lost 7 bases, V lost 0 bases, and 4 bases had no gene match.

This chain uses TRBV3-1 (or the pseudogene TRBV3-2) with TRBJ1-2, with a tentative D call TRBD1 (6 bases). The CDR3 extends over 15 amino acids. Trimming shortened V by 4 bases and J by 1 base, and 13 bases separated the two germline ends. Germline CDR1 and CDR2: LGHDT and YNNKEL (reference sequence). CDR3 sequence (DNA): TGTGCCAGCAGCCTTTTACGGGACAATAACTATGGCTACACCTTC. Its translation: CASSLLRDNNYGYTF.

The V call is TRBV5-4, the J call TRBJ1-1; no definite D call. Germline CDR1 is SGHNT and CDR2 is YYREEE (reference sequence). The CDR3 consists of 14 residues. Trimming cost V 0 bases and J 0 bases, with 6 bases left between them. CDR3 sequence reads: CASSLENMNTEAFF. In DNA, the CDR3 is TGTGCCAGCAGCTTGGAAAACATGAACACTGAAGCTTTCTTT.

This clone turned up a few times. The chain has TRBV6-5 and TRBJ1-5; D is unclear. The germline CDR1 and CDR2 sequences are MNHEY and SVGAGI. This CDR3 has 14 residues. Trimming took off 8 bases at V and 3 bases at J, with 14 bases between the two ends. CDR3 sequence (DNA): TGTGCCAGCCGAAACCTTGGCAACAATCAGCCCCAGCATTTT. Residues: CASRNLGNNQPQHF.

V gene TRBV27 combines with J gene TRBJ1-1; D unclear. Germline values: CDR1 MNHEY, CDR2 SMNVEV (reference sequence). The CDR3 has 13 amino acids. The V gene lost 2 bases and the J gene lost 2 bases, with 6 bases spanning the gap. Here the CDR3 reads CASSLQVNTEAFF. Here the CDR3 DNA reads TGTGCCAGCAGTTTACAGGTCAACACTGAAGCTTTCTTT.

The chain recombines TRBV7-8 with TRBJ2-1; 9 nucleotides agree with TRBD2. The V segment lost 1 base and the J segment 3 bases; nucleotides outside the gene matches: 1. Germline CDR1 and CDR2: SGHVS and FQNEAQ. CDR3 length: 15 residues. CDR3 coding DNA: TGTGCCAGCAGCTTAGTTAGCGGGAGCTACAATGAGCAGTTCTTC. Translated: CASSLVSGSYNEQFF.

The chain carries TRBV10-3 and TRBJ2-7; 8 positions match TRBD1. V shed 3 bases, J shed 6 bases, and the junction held 7 bases outside the gene matches. The V gene's germline CDR1 is ENHRY and CDR2 SYGVKD. This CDR3 is built from 14 residues. CDR3 DNA: TGTGCCATCAGTGATCAGGGGGCCTTCGCCGAGCAGTACTTC. This codes for CAISDQGAFAEQYF.

The rearrangement uses TRBV4-3 and TRBJ2-2; a weak D match, TRBD1 (6 bases). Germline CDR1 LGHNA, CDR2 YSLEER. This CDR3 region has 15 residues. V was cut by 3 bases and J by 4 bases, with 12 bases left in between. CDR3 bases: TGCGCCAGCAGCCAGTACACAGGGAGCACCGGGGAGCTGTTTTTT. It translates to CASSQYTGSTGELFF.

This clone was counted once. The chain is built from TRBV5-4 and TRBJ1-2; D unresolved. This CDR3 spans 13 amino acids. Germline loops: CDR1 SGHNT, CDR2 YYREEE (reference sequence). The germline V and J ends were trimmed by 3 bases and 0 bases, with 6 bases remaining between them. Here the CDR3 reads CASSSGANYGYTF. CDR3 coding DNA: TGTGCCAGCAGCTCCGGAGCTAACTATGGCTACACCTTC.

The V gene is TRBV9, the J gene TRBJ1-6; D is undetermined. V dropped 1 base and J dropped 7 bases, with 15 bases sitting between them. The CDR3 spans 16 residues. The germline V gene encodes CDR1 SGDLS and CDR2 YYNGEE. CDR3 in amino acids: CASSVLPALSNSPLHF. The CDR3 DNA is TGTGCCAGCAGCGTACTCCCTGCTTTGAGCAATTCACCCCTCCACTTT.

The V gene is TRBV18, the J gene TRBJ1-5; TRBD1 aligns across 7 bases. Unmatched junction bases numbered 14, after V lost 8 bases and J lost 7 bases. Germline V gene data show CDR1 as KGHSH and CDR2 as LQKENI. The CDR3 loop spans 15 amino acids. DNA of the CDR3: TGTGCCAGCGGAAAAGGACAGGAAGATAGGCAGCCCCAGCATTTT. It specifies CASGKGQEDRQPQHF.